These 19 T cell receptor beta chains were sequenced from one sample in a study of OX40 agonist ivuxolimab in advanced cancers. TCRdb's copy holds only in-frame clones and misses some; the assay was immunoSEQ multiplex PCR. The table records 30,000 to 45,000 clones, around 80% of them present only once. The input for sequencing was CD4+ or CD8+ T cells sorted from blood, taken in a trial of the OX40 agonist ivuxolimab. Receptors originate from an adult with an advanced solid tumor such as melanoma, head and neck, liver or kidney cancer.

The chain has TRBV14 and TRBJ2-1; 9 positions agree with TRBD2. This CDR3 spans 15 amino acids. Trimming removed 1 base from V and 5 bases from J; junction bases left unmatched: 3. CDR1 and CDR2 (germline): SGHDN, FVKESK. CDR3 sequence: CASSQVAGVHNEQFF. The DNA of the CDR3 is TGTGCCAGCAGCCAAGTAGCGGGGGTCCACAATGAGCAGTTCTTC.

V and J are TRBV19 and TRBJ1-3; TRBD1 is a possible D gene (6 bases). Germline CDR1 LNHDA, CDR2 SQIVND (reference sequence). The ends were cut back, 6 bases at V and 4 bases at J, with 13 bases in the middle. CDR3 length equals 14 residues. CDR3 protein: CASSHRGQGNTIYF. The CDR3, as DNA: TGTGCCAGTAGCCACCGGGGACAAGGAAACACCATATATTTT.

The V call is TRBV9, the J call TRBJ2-1; TRBD2 agrees at 12 bases. The CDR3 loop spans 17 amino acids. V lost 4 bases to trimming and J lost 5 bases; unmatched junction nucleotides: 10. Germline lookup yields CDR1 SGDLS and CDR2 YYNGEE. CDR3 in DNA: TGTGCCAGCAGCCCGGGACTAGCGGGTGATCTTAACAATGAGCAGTTCTTC. It codes for CASSPGLAGDLNNEQFF.

In its sample, this clone was seen a few times. The chain uses TRBV19 and TRBJ1-6; TRBD1 matches at 7 bases. CDR3 length: 15 residues. Looked up from germline, CDR1 is LNHDA and CDR2 is SQIVND (reference sequence). With 1 base clipped from V and 6 bases from J, the junction kept 3 bases outside the gene matches. CDR3 coding DNA: TGTGCCAGTAGTATAGCTGGACAGGTTAATTCACCCCTCCACTTT. Translated: CASSIAGQVNSPLHF.

This clone showed up just a few times. CDR3 region: CASSTQGANNQPQHF. CDR3 DNA: TGTGCCAGCAGTACACAGGGGGCTAACAATCAGCCCCAGCATTTT. This sequence joins TRBV28 and TRBJ1-5; 9 bases agree with TRBD1. The ends lost 5 bases at V and 3 bases at J; junction bases unmatched: 5. The germline V gene encodes CDR1 MDHEN and CDR2 SYDVKM. CDR3 length equals 15 residues.

The chain employs TRBV9 and TRBJ2-7; D is uncertain. Germline CDR1 SGDLS, CDR2 YYNGEE. The CDR3 covers 14 residues. Trimming cost V 0 bases and J 7 bases, with 14 bases left between them. The chain's CDR3 is CASSVEAWGGEQYF. CDR3 DNA sequence: TGTGCCAGCAGCGTAGAAGCGTGGGGTGGGGAGCAGTACTTC.

J is TRBJ2-4 and V is TRBV19, with D possibly matching TRBD2 (6 bases). V was pared by 3 bases and J by 13 bases, with 10 bases between. The CDR3 extends over 11 amino acids. Germline V CDR1 and CDR2: LNHDA, SQIVND (reference sequence). CDR3 sequence: CASSMGTLQYF. DNA for the CDR3: TGTGCCAGTAGTATGGGGACTCTGCAGTACTTC.

J is TRBJ1-5 and V is TRBV15; D unresolved. Germline lookup yields CDR1 LNHNV and CDR2 YYDKDF (reference sequence). V dropped 7 bases and J dropped 3 bases, with 7 bases sitting between them. The CDR3 covers 12 residues. CDR3 coding DNA: TGTGCCACCACGACGGCCAATCAGCCCCAGCATTTT. Its translation is CATTTANQPQHF.

This clone was found once. The V and J genes are TRBV7-2 and TRBJ1-1; 9 nucleotides align to TRBD1. CDR1 and CDR2 (germline): SGHTA, FQGNSA. The CDR3 has 15 residues. Trimming cost V 1 base and J 3 bases; bases outside gene matches: 3. The CDR3 DNA reads as TGTGCCAGCAGCTTAGGCGGGACAGGGTACACTGAAGCTTTCTTT. It is translated as CASSLGGTGYTEAFF.

The V gene is TRBV7-3, the J gene TRBJ2-1; D is ambiguous. Trimming pared 3 bases from V and 6 bases from J, leaving 15 bases between. The CDR3 sequence is 15 residues long. Germline CDR1 and CDR2: SGHTA and FQGTGA. The CDR3: CASSFDGLVSNEQFF. The CDR3 DNA is TGTGCCAGCAGCTTTGACGGGCTAGTGAGCAATGAGCAGTTCTTC. The entire variable domain, with the rest obtained from reference TRBV7-3 and TRBJ2-1, is as follows: GAGVSQTPSNKVTEKGKYVELRCDPISGHTALYWYRQSLGQGPEFLIYFQGTGAADDSGLPNDRFFAVRPEGSVSTLKIQRTERGDSAVYLCASSFDGLVSNEQFFGPGTRLTVL.

This clone showed up just a few times. The genes are TRBV10-2 and TRBJ2-7; 7 bases fit TRBD1. The CDR3 covers 13 residues. V lost 7 bases, J lost 2 bases, and 5 bases stayed unmatched. Germline V gene sequence: CDR1 WSHSY, CDR2 SAAADI. CDR3 nucleotide sequence: TGCGCCAGCAAGGGACAGCTAACCTACGAGCAGTACTTC. Residues: CASKGQLTYEQYF.

This clone was observed a single time. In nucleotides, the CDR3 is TGTGCCAGTAGTATTTTCGGGATGTCGGGGGAGACCCAGTACTTC. It translates to CASSIFGMSGETQYF. The V and J genes are TRBV19 and TRBJ2-5, with D tentatively TRBD2 (5 bases). The CDR3 is 15 amino acids. Trimming cost V 3 bases and J 5 bases, with 16 bases left between them. Per germline, CDR1 LNHDA and CDR2 SQIVND (reference sequence).

In regard to this clone: The sample carries other DNA sequences with the same CDR3. The chain employs TRBV5-1 and TRBJ1-1, with D unresolved. The CDR3 extends over 14 amino acids. Germline assignment: CDR1 SGHRS and CDR2 YFSETQ. Trimming removed 0 bases from V and 2 bases from J, with 8 bases in between. The CDR3 DNA reads as TGCGCCAGCAGCTTGGCGGGAGGCAACACTGAAGCTTTCTTT. Its translation: CASSLAGGNTEAFF.

V gene TRBV6-5 combines with J gene TRBJ1-2; D is unclear. V was shortened by 1 base and J by 5 bases, with 5 bases between the two germline ends. This CDR3 spans 12 amino acids. Germline lookup yields CDR1 MNHEY and CDR2 SVGAGI. The CDR3 loop is CASSYLVYGYTF. The CDR3 bases are TGTGCCAGCAGTTACTTGGTTTATGGCTACACCTTC.

This chain joins TRBV27 and TRBJ1-2, with TRBD1 matching over 7 bases. This CDR3 is built from 14 residues. Germline assignment: CDR1 MNHEY and CDR2 SMNVEV (reference sequence). V lost 3 bases to trimming and J lost 4 bases; unmatched junction nucleotides: 5. The CDR3 DNA sequence: TGTGCCAGCAGTTTTTTAGGGGGCTCCTATGGCTACACCTTC. Translated: CASSFLGGSYGYTF.

The gene calls are TRBV6-6 and TRBJ1-2; no definite D call. CDR3 length: 9 residues. With 5 bases removed from V and 10 bases from J, the gap between germline ends came to 5 bases. Germline values: CDR1 MNHNY, CDR2 SVGAGI (reference sequence). The CDR3 is CASSQAYTF. CDR3 bases: TGTGCCAGCAGTCAGGCCTACACCTTC.

The chain is built from TRBV6-5 and TRBJ2-2; TRBD1 matches 9 bases. With V trimmed by 6 bases and J by 1 base, 3 bases remained unmatched. This CDR3 contains 15 residues. Germline V gene sequence: CDR1 MNHEY, CDR2 SVGAGI. CDR3 coding DNA: TGTGCCAGCAGGGGGACAGGGATGAACACCGGGGAGCTGTTTTTT. It codes for CASRGTGMNTGELFF.

This chain joins TRBV7-8 and TRBJ2-7, with TRBD2 matching over 9 bases. This CDR3 is 14 amino acids long. Germline CDR1 SGHVS, CDR2 FQNEAQ. The trim removed 3 bases at V and 7 bases at J, leaving 7 bases unmatched. CDR3 nucleotide sequence: TGTGCCAGCAGCTTCGCGGGGGGGCCTGGGGAGCAGTACTTC. This translates into CASSFAGGPGEQYF. The full variable domain, in which reference TRBV7-8 and TRBJ2-7 provide the parts outside the CDR3, is GAGVSQSPRYKVAKRGQDVALRCDPISGHVSLFWYQQALGQGPEFLTYFQNEAQLDKSGLPSDRFFAERPEGSVSTLKIQRTQQEDSAVYLCASSFAGGPGEQYFGPGTRLTVT.

This clone is a singleton in its sample. This chain links TRBV4-1 with TRBJ2-7, with TRBD2 matching over 11 bases. After removal of 3 bases from V and 1 base from J, the junction contained 5 bases not matched to a gene. Germline V lookup: CDR1 MGHRA, CDR2 YSYEKL. CDR3 length: 16 residues. CDR3 amino acids: CASSHRLAGGSYEQYF. In DNA form, the CDR3 reads TGCGCCAGCAGCCACCGTCTAGCGGGGGGTTCCTACGAGCAGTACTTC.